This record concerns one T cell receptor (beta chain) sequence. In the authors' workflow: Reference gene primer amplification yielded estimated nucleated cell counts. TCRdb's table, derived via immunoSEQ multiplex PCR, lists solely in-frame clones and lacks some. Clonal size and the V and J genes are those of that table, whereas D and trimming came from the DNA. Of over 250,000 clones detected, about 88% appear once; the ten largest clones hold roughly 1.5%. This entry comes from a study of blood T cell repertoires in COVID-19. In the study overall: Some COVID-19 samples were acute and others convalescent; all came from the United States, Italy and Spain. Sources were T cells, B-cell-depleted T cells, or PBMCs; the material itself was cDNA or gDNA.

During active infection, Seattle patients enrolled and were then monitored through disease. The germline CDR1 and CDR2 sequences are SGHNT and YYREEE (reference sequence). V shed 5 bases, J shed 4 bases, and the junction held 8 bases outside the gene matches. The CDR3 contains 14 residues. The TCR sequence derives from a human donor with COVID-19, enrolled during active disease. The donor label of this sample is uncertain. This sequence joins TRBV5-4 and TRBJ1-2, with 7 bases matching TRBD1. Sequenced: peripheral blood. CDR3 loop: CASSNTGAVYGYTF. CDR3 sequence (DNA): TGTGCCAGCAGTAACACAGGGGCTGTCTATGGCTACACCTTC. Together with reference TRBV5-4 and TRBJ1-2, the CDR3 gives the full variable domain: ETGVTQSPTHLIKTRGQQVTLRCSSQSGHNTVSWYQQALGQGPQFIFQYYREEENGRGNFPPRFSGLQFPNYSSELNVNALELDDSALYLCASSNTGAVYGYTFGSGTRLTVV.